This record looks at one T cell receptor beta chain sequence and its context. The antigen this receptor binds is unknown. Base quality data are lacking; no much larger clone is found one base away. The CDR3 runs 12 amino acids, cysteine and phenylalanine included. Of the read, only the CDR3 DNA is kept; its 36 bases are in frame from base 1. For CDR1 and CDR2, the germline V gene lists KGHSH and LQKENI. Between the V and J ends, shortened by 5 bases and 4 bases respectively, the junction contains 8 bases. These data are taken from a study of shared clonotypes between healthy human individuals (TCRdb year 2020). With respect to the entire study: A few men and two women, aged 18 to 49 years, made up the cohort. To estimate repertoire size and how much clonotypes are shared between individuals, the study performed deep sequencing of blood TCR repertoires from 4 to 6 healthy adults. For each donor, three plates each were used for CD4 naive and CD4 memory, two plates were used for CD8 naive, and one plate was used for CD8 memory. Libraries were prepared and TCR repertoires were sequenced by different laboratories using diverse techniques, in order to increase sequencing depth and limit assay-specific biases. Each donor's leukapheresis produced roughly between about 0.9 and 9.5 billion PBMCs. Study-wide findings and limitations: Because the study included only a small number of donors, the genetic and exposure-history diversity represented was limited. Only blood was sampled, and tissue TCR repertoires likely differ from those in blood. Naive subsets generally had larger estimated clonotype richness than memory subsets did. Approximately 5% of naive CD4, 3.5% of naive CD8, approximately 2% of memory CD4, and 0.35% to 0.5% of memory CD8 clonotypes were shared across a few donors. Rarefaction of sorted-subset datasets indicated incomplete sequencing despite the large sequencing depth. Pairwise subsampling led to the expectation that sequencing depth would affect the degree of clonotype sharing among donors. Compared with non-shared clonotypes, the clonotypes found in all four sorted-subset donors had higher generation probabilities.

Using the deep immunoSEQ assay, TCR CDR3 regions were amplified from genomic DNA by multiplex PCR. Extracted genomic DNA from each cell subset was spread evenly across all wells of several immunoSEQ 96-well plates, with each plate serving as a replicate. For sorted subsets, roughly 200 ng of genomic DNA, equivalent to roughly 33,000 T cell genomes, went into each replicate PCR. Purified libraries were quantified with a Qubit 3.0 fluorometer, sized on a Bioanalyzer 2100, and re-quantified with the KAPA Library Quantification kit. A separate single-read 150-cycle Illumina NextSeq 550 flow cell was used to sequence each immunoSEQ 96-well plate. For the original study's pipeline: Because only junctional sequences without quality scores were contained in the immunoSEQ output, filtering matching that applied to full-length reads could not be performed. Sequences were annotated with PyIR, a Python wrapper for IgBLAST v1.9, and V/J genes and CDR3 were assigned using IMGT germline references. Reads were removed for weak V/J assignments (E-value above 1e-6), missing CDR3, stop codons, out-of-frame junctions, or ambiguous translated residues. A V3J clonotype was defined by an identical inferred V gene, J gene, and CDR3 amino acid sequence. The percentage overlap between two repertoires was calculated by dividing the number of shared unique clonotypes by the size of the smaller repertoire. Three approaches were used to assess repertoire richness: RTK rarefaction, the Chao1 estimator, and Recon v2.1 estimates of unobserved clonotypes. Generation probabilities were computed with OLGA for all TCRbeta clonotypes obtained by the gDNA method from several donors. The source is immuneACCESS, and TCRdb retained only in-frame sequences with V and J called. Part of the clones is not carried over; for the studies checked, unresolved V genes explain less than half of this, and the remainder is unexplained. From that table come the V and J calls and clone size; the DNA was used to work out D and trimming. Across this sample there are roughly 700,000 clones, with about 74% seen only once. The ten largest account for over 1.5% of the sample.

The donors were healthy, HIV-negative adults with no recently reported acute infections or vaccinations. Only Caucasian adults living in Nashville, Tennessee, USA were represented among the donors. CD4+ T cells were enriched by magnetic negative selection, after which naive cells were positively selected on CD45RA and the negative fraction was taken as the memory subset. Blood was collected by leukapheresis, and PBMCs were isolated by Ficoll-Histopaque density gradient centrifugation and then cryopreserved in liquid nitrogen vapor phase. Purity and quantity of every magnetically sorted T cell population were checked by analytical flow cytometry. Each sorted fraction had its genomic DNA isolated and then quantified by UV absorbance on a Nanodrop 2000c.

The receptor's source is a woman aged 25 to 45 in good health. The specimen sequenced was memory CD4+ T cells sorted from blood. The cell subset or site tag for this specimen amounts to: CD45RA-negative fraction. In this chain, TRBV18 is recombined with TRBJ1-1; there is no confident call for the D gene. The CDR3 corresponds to CASSFVGTEAFF. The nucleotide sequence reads TGTGCCAGCTCATTCGTCGGCACTGAAGCTTTCTTT.